This T cell receptor beta chain was sequenced during a study of T cells in Graves' hyperthyroidism and ophthalmopathy (dated by TCRdb to between 2018 and 2020). Broadly, across the study: Peripheral blood samples were taken at initial diagnosis, before any treatment was given. A discovery cohort of about 100 patients, about 43 with Graves' ophthalmopathy and 57 with stable Graves' hyperthyroidism, was used to find distinguishing TCR V-J signatures. Whether ophthalmopathy could be predicted prospectively was tested in an independent validation cohort made up of under 20 hyperthyroidism patients plus 17 patients who later progressed to ophthalmopathy. The 100 discovery patients were divided at random into training and test sets in a 7:3 ratio. In addition, the study compared T-cell repertoires in thyroid tissue and in blood from a handful of Graves' hyperthyroidism patients. Once sampling was done, hyperthyroidism patients were given methimazole at a starting dose of 30 mg daily, whereas ophthalmopathy patients were given high-dose intravenous methylprednisolone. TCR Vbeta CDR3 sequencing of some 140 peripheral blood samples (approximately 44 ophthalmopathy, approximately 80 hyperthyroidism and 17 progressor patients) is reported in the paper.

The TCR beta CDR3 regions were amplified from the RNA transcripts. The TCR CDR3 was subjected to a first round of RT-PCR using the HTBI primer set and the Qiagen OneStep RT-PCR kit. A second multiplex PCR round built the libraries, followed by size selection and purification. Paired-end sequencing of the libraries was performed with 100 bp reads on an Illumina HiSeq2000. Under the source paper's analysis protocol: SOAPnuke was used to process the raw data, with reads discarded if the reads contained adapters or uncalled bases, had a mean Phred below 15, or lacked an exact constant-primer or identifier match. High-quality paired reads were merged with COPE v1.2.5, and unique nucleotide sequences were defined as clonotypes. MiTCR v1.1 was used to align clonotypes to the IMGT TRBV, TRBD and TRBJ reference segments. The analysis included only V-J combinations with a frequency above 0.0001, which together covered more than 98% of the repertoires. The TCS score was defined as the ratio of F50 (clonal expansion) to E x V (chaos), calculated using BLOSUM62-based TCRdist between CDR3 peptides within each V-J. Welch's t-statistics and random forest reduced roughly 500 V-J features to 13, which were used in a naive Bayes classifier (R e1071). Through fastp at Q25 and MiXCR, TCRdb rebuilt clones from the public reads, retaining in-frame beta chains. Every entry covers one CDR3 protein and lists the most common genes and DNA from its rows. In this record, the V and J calls reflect TCRdb's handling and not the investigators' own analysis. This sample has roughly 500,000 distinct CDR3 sequences in its table, and around 22% of those were observed once. Jointly, the top ten make up about 10% of the sample.

General conclusions and limits of the study: In cross-validation, a model built on a 13 V-J signature told ophthalmopathy apart from stable hyperthyroidism with over 85% sensitivity and around 81% specificity, and in testing the same model reached 80%/75%. Most expanded thyroid clonotypes (frequency above 0.001) were also detected in blood, suggesting blood repertoires may reflect thyroid immune responses. In validation, the model predicted progression to ophthalmopathy with about 71% sensitivity and 72% to 85% specificity, a median of 6.5 months before onset. No statistical method was used to fix the sample size in advance, and group allocation was not hidden from the investigators.

In the ophthalmopathy patients, disease was moderately to severely active, with a Clinical Activity Score of 3 or more, a NOSPECS grade of 4 or more, and a duration of less than 3 months. Exclusion was applied to patients with uncontrolled infections, other autoimmune diseases, pregnancy or lactation. Diagnoses were based on clinical symptoms, serum thyroxine and TRAb, thyroid ultrasound and orbital computed tomography. Ficoll-Paque density gradient centrifugation was used to isolate PBMCs from about 9 ml of fresh peripheral blood. Total RNA was extracted using Trizol reagent, and RNA quality was assessed on an Agilent 2100 Bioanalyzer. V is reduced by 1 base and J by 6 bases, leaving a spacing of 7 bases between them. CDR1 and CDR2, per the germline V gene, are SGHTA and FQGNSA. From cysteine to phenylalanine, the CDR3 is 13 amino acids long. The entry retains the CDR3 DNA only, 39 bases that are in frame from base 1.

With regard to this clonotype: Its target antigen remains unknown. Base qualities are not at hand, and no much larger clone is one base apart.

The chain is made from TRBV7-2 and TRBJ1-5; the D gene identity is not certain. This receptor was obtained from a woman under 40 with Graves' ophthalmopathy. The sample comprised blood. The CDR3 sequence is CASSLDLSQPQHF. In nucleotides, the sequence is TGTGCCAGCAGCTTAGACCTATCTCAGCCCCAGCATTTT.